Listed here are 17 T cell receptor beta chains from one sample, sequenced in a study of T cells after yellow fever vaccination. Each CDR3 protein gets one entry after TCRdb re-called the 5' RACE reads with MiXCR. The sample consists of about 340,000 distinct CDR3 sequences, about an eighth of them appearing once. The sequenced sample was CD4+ T cells sorted from PBMCs, obtained 15 days after the yellow fever booster vaccination. Receptor source: a man aged 18 to 29 who received the YFV17D yellow fever vaccine.

There are a few counts of this clonotype. The V call is TRBV11-2, the J call TRBJ1-1; D gene uncertain. The CDR3 covers 17 residues. Trimming pared 0 bases from V and 10 bases from J, leaving 24 bases between. CDR1 is SGHAT, CDR2 FQNNGV, per germline. In DNA form, the CDR3 reads TGTGCCAGCAGCTTAGATCTATGGGCGGCCGAAAGTTACGGAGCTTTCTTT. Translating it yields CASSLDLWAAESYGAFF.

There are a few counts of this clonotype. The V gene is TRBV5-1, the J gene TRBJ2-5, with D possibly called TRBD1 or TRBD2 (5 bases each). Trimming cost V 1 base and J 5 bases, with 9 bases left between them. The length of the CDR3 is 13 residues. Germline V gene data show CDR1 as SGHRS and CDR2 as YFSETQ. CDR3 coding DNA: TGCGCCAGCAGCTTGTTCAGGGAGGAGACCCAGTACTTC. Encoded protein: CASSLFREETQYF. The full variable domain, in which reference TRBV5-1 and TRBJ2-5 provide the parts outside the CDR3, is KAGVTQTPRYLIKTRGQQVTLSCSPISGHRSVSWYQQTPGQGLQFLFEYFSETQRNKGNFPGRFSGRQFSNSRSEMNVSTLELGDSALYLCASSLFREETQYFGPGTRLLVL.

This chain joins TRBV2 and TRBJ2-5; 7 nucleotides align to TRBD1. The J segment lost 5 bases and the V segment lost 7 bases, leaving 4 bases of the junction unmatched. In germline, CDR1 is SNHLY, CDR2 FYNNEI. CDR3 length: 12 amino acids. The CDR3 sequence is CASTYRGETQYF. The CDR3 DNA is TGTGCCAGCACTTACAGGGGCGAGACCCAGTACTTC.

V is TRBV7-9 and J is TRBJ2-2; D is undetermined. The CDR3 is made up of 13 amino acids. CDR1 SEHNR and CDR2 FQNEAQ come from the germline V gene (reference sequence). The V gene lost 8 bases and the J gene lost 3 bases, with 10 bases spanning the gap. The CDR3 protein is CASVTNYTGELFF. The CDR3 DNA follows: TGTGCCAGCGTCACTAACTACACCGGGGAGCTGTTTTTT.

This clonotype was counted ten times or more. The chain carries TRBV10-3 and TRBJ1-1; tentatively, D is TRBD1 (6 bases). This CDR3 contains 15 residues. Germline-derived CDR1 and CDR2 are ENHRY and SYGVKD. Trimming took off 2 bases at V and 3 bases at J, with 13 bases between the two ends. The CDR3 is CAISELGGRDTEAFF. CDR3 in DNA: TGTGCCATCAGTGAGCTGGGGGGCCGCGACACTGAAGCTTTCTTT.

This clonotype was detected only a few times. The V and J genes are TRBV19 and TRBJ2-2; 9 bases match TRBD1. The germline CDR1 and CDR2 sequences are LNHDA and SQIVND (reference sequence). This CDR3 has 14 amino acids. V was clipped by 7 bases and J by 4 bases; unmatched bases: 4. CDR3 coding DNA: TGTGCCAGTACCGGGACAGGGATCACCGGGGAGCTGTTTTTT. It is translated as CASTGTGITGELFF.

The rearrangement links TRBV6-2 or TRBV6-3 to TRBJ1-2, with TRBD1 matching over 7 bases. The J segment lost 3 bases and the V segment lost 8 bases, leaving 9 bases of the junction unmatched. The CDR3 runs to 14 residues. Germline V lookup: CDR1 MNHEY, CDR2 SVGEGT. The CDR3 DNA reads TGTGCCAGCGGCGGAATTGACAGGGACTATGGCTACACCTTC. Translated, it gives CASGGIDRDYGYTF.

In this sample, this clonotype turned up a few times. V is TRBV6-5 and J is TRBJ2-7, with D perhaps matching TRBD1 (6 bases). CDR1 and CDR2 from the germline V gene are MNHEY and SVGAGI. Trimming removed 0 bases at V and 3 bases at J, with 12 bases between. CDR3 length: 15 amino acids. CDR3 sequence (DNA): TGTGCCAGCAGTTACTCTAGGGCAGGGGTCTACGAGCAGTACGTC. Protein product: CASSYSRAGVYEQYV.

This clonotype showed up just a few times. J is TRBJ2-3 and V is TRBV7-2; 8 nucleotides align to TRBD2. V was pared by 6 bases and J by 0 bases, with 8 bases of the junction left unmatched. The germline CDR1 and CDR2 sequences are SGHTA and FQGNSA. The CDR3 loop spans 16 amino acids. The CDR3 DNA reads TGTGCCAGCAGACCGACCGCGGGGGGTAGCACAGATACGCAGTATTTT. This gives the protein CASRPTAGGSTDTQYF.

The table lists this clonotype with a few counts. This chain connects TRBV10-3 to TRBJ2-7; 11 positions agree with TRBD1. V was clipped by 4 bases and J by 5 bases; unmatched bases: 4. CDR3 length: 14 amino acids. Per the germline V gene, CDR1 is ENHRY and CDR2 is SYGVKD. DNA of the CDR3: TGTGCCATCAGTGGGGACAGGGGGGAAAACGAGCAGTACTTC. It translates to CAISGDRGENEQYF.

The sample holds many counts of this clonotype. The chain is built from TRBV20-1 and TRBJ2-3, with 9 bases lining up with TRBD1. The CDR3 consists of 15 residues. The germline V gene has CDR1 DFQATT and CDR2 SNEGSKA (reference sequence). J was trimmed by 0 bases and V by 5 bases; bases with no gene match: 6. The CDR3 nucleotides are TGCAGTGCTGGCAGACAGGGGGGGAGCACAGATACGCAGTATTTT. It translates to CSAGRQGGSTDTQYF.

The chain links TRBV2 to TRBJ1-1, with a possible D match to TRBD1 (5 bases). The CDR3 runs 14 residues. V lost 4 bases and J lost 10, with 19 bases in between. CDR1 is SNHLY and CDR2 is FYNNEI in the germline V gene. The CDR3 region has the DNA TGTGCCAGCAGTGTCGCCGGGGACCCCTCTCGAGCTTTCTTT. This translates into CASSVAGDPSRAFF.

This clonotype was seen more than once but under ten times. The rearrangement joins TRBV5-1 to TRBJ1-4, with D possibly TRBD1 on 6 matching bases. The CDR3 consists of 14 residues. The germline V gene encodes CDR1 SGHRS and CDR2 YFSETQ. With 4 bases removed from V and 8 bases from J, the gap between germline ends came to 15 bases. The CDR3, as DNA: TGCGCCAGCAGCCTTCAGGGGACTCGGGAAAAACTGTTTTTT. Translating gives CASSLQGTREKLFF.

This clonotype was seen only a few times. This chain connects TRBV12-3 or TRBV12-4 to TRBJ2-5; possible D gene TRBD2, 7 bases. CDR3 size: 14 residues. The V gene lost 7 bases and the J gene lost 2 bases, with 14 bases spanning the gap. The CDR3 DNA reads TGTGCCAGCACCCCAGGGGAGGGACAAGAGACCCAGTACTTC. This translates into CASTPGEGQETQYF.

The rearrangement joins TRBV20-1 to TRBJ2-5, with 7 bases lining up with TRBD2. The CDR3 has 13 residues. Unmatched junction bases numbered 5, after V lost 6 bases and J lost 1 base. CDR1 and CDR2 from the germline V gene are DFQATT and SNEGSKA (reference sequence). The CDR3 loop reads CSAPGGGQETQYF. The CDR3 DNA follows: TGCAGTGCCCCTGGCGGGGGCCAAGAGACCCAGTACTTC.

In its sample, this clonotype was seen a few times. The CDR3 DNA is TGCAGCGTGGGAGATATGTCCACAAAAGCTTTCTTT. Residues: CSVGDMSTKAFF. This chain connects TRBV29-1 to TRBJ1-1; D is ambiguous. Trimming pared 6 bases from V and 9 bases from J, leaving 17 bases between. Looked up from germline, CDR1 is SQVTM and CDR2 is ANQGSEA. This CDR3 has 12 amino acids.

The chain combines TRBV7-2 with TRBJ2-3; D not certain. Trimming shortened V by 2 bases and J by 0 bases, and 9 bases separated the two germline ends. This CDR3 contains 15 residues. Germline-derived CDR1 and CDR2 are SGHTA and FQGNSA. The CDR3 spells CASSLYQRSTDTQYF. DNA of the CDR3: TGTGCCAGCAGCTTATATCAGAGAAGCACAGATACGCAGTATTTT. Looking up the rest from reference TRBV7-2 and TRBJ2-3 gives the full variable domain: GAGVSQSPSNKVTEKGKDVELRCDPISGHTALYWYRQSLGQGLEFLIYFQGNSAPDKSGLPSDRFSAERTGGSVSTLTIQRTQQEDSAVYLCASSLYQRSTDTQYFGPGTRLTVL.